This record looks at one TCR beta chain sequence and its context. This entry comes from a study of shared clonotypes between healthy human individuals. Background on the study: CD4 naive cells filled three plates per donor, CD4 memory three, CD8 naive two and CD8 memory one.

Repertoires were generated with immunoSEQ multiplex PCR, while TCRdb's copy carries only in-frame clones and drops some. In the table there are some 2.3 million clones, approximately 93% of which are singletons. The CDR3 is 14 residues long. The V end lost 9 bases, the J end lost 0 bases, and 15 bases lay between the germline ends. The chain joins TRBV23-1 to TRBJ2-7; D is unclear. TRBV23-1 belongs to the ORF category, with a function that is uncertain. The clonotype comes from a young man in good health. Some clones in this sample may be carry-over from other donors' samples. The source material was naive CD4+ T cells from PBMCs. Subset indicated: CD45RA+ positively selected. The CDR3 nucleotides are TGCGCCAGACATTGGCGAGGTCACTCCTACGAGCAGTACTTC. This gives the protein CARHWRGHSYEQYF.